This TCR beta chain was captured by sequencing in a study of cytomegalovirus exposure and HLA in healthy donors. Study-wide background: As an earlier analysis found, around 190 million T cells yielded 95 million to 130 million unique TCR beta sequences. From HLA-typed donors, an early data release held about 85 million unique TCRs. Study-wide points: Altogether, some 160 TCR beta chains were recorded as cytomegalovirus-associated. Later analysis identified about 15,000 TCR beta sequences associated with HLA alleles, using a false discovery rate threshold of 0.05.

Points on this clone: Its antigen remains unknown.

It was with 60 Vbeta and 13 Jbeta primers that the PCR ran. Assay used: immunoSEQ multiplex PCR; TCRdb lists only in-frame clones, some missing. The sample yields around 190,000 clones, around 79% seen once. V shed 4 bases and J 0 bases; nucleotides not matched to a gene: 2. This CDR3 comprises 15 residues. Germline lookup yields CDR1 MDHEN and CDR2 SYDVKM. The sequence derives from a woman between 18 and 30 years old in good health and CMV-seronegative. The V call is TRBV28, the J call TRBJ1-2; 10 bases are a match to TRBD1. Source material: PBMCs. The CDR3, as DNA: TGTGCCAGCAGTTCTGGACAGGGGGCTAACTATGGCTACACCTTC. Translation gives CASSSGQGANYGYTF.